The 17 T cell receptor beta chains presented below share a single source sample, sequenced in a study of blood T cell repertoires in COVID-19. The method was immunoSEQ multiplex PCR; TCRdb's version includes in-frame clones alone and lacks a portion of them. The data show approximately 280,000 clones, approximately 85% seen once. The sequencing input was peripheral blood. The receptor source for this set is a man aged 45-65 years with active or convalescent COVID-19.

The chain uses TRBV7-2 and TRBJ2-2; D is possibly TRBD2 (6 bases). The CDR3 length is 15 residues. Trimming pared 5 bases from V and 5 bases from J, leaving 15 bases between. Per the germline V gene, CDR1 is SGHTA and CDR2 is FQGNSA. CDR3 bases: TGTGCCAGCAGCCCCCGGGACTTTTTAACCGGGGAGCTGTTTTTT. Its protein is CASSPRDFLTGELFF.

The V call is TRBV2, the J call TRBJ1-5, with TRBD1 as a possible D gene (5 bases). The CDR3 covers 16 residues. Germline V CDR1 and CDR2: SNHLY, FYNNEI. Trimming left V 6 bases short and J 0 bases short, with 15 bases between. CDR3 coding DNA: TGTGCCAGCAGACTGGGGGGACCGCATAGCAATCAGCCCCAGCATTTT. Amino acids: CASRLGGPHSNQPQHF.

The chain combines TRBV12-3 or TRBV12-4 with TRBJ2-5; D is perhaps TRBD1 (5 bases). The CDR3 runs 13 residues. The germline V and J ends were trimmed by 4 bases and 4 bases, with 10 bases remaining between them. The CDR3 sequence: CASSSQGRETQYF. As DNA, the CDR3 is TGTGCCAGCAGTTCCCAGGGTCGAGAGACCCAGTACTTC.

This clone came up a few times. The V gene is TRBV28, the J gene TRBJ2-4; 7 bases agree with TRBD2. This CDR3 region has 16 residues. Germline V CDR1 and CDR2: MDHEN, SYDVKM. The ends lost 2 bases at V and 5 bases at J; junction bases unmatched: 9. The CDR3 region has the DNA TGTGCCAGCAGTTTAGGGGCGGGAGTGGGAGAAAACATTCAGTACTTC. This translates into CASSLGAGVGENIQYF.

The chain couples TRBV3-1 (or the pseudogene TRBV3-2) to TRBJ2-3; the D gene is possibly TRBD2 (5 bases). The V end was cut by 0 bases, the J end by 1 base, with 8 bases between. Per the germline V gene, CDR1 is LGHDT and CDR2 is YNNKEL (reference sequence). The CDR3 has 15 residues. In nucleotides, the CDR3 is TGTGCCAGCAGCCAAGAACGGCGGGGCACAGATACGCAGTATTTT. Encoded protein: CASSQERRGTDTQYF.

This chain links TRBV6-5 with TRBJ2-5, with a tentative D call TRBD2 (6 bases). The V end was cut by 9 bases, the J end by 7 bases, with 15 bases between. Germline-derived CDR1 and CDR2 are MNHEY and SVGAGI. This CDR3 region has 12 residues. The CDR3 DNA is TGTGCCAGTGGAGGGCTAGGAGGGACCCAGTACTTC. Translated, it gives CASGGLGGTQYF.

The chain recombines TRBV5-1 with TRBJ2-3; 7 nucleotides match TRBD1. The germline V gene encodes CDR1 SGHRS and CDR2 YFSETQ. V shed 5 bases and J 4 bases; nucleotides not matched to a gene: 4. This CDR3 has 13 residues. The CDR3 protein is CASSYTGADTQYF. CDR3 sequence (DNA): TGCGCCAGCAGTTATACAGGGGCAGATACGCAGTATTTT. Full variable domain (rest looked up from reference TRBV5-1 and TRBJ2-3): KAGVTQTPRYLIKTRGQQVTLSCSPISGHRSVSWYQQTPGQGLQFLFEYFSETQRNKGNFPGRFSGRQFSNSRSEMNVSTLELGDSALYLCASSYTGADTQYFGPGTRLTVL.

This clone was observed a few times. The chain carries TRBV11-2 and TRBJ2-3; 7 nucleotides align to TRBD2. CDR1 SGHAT and CDR2 FQNNGV come from the germline V gene. J was trimmed by 1 base and V by 5 bases; bases with no gene match: 9. The CDR3 is made up of 16 amino acids. DNA of the CDR3: TGTGCCAGCAGCCCCCTCGGCGGGAGCGGCACAGATACGCAGTATTTT. Translating gives CASSPLGGSGTDTQYF.

V and J are TRBV4-1 and TRBJ2-1; 9 bases agree with TRBD1. V trimming: 0 bases; J trimming: 15 bases; junction bases outside the gene matches: 6. Germline V CDR1 and CDR2: MGHRA, YSYEKL. The CDR3 is 13 residues long. The CDR3 nucleotides are TGCGCCAGCAGCCAAGACCGGACAGGGGATCGGTTCTTC. It specifies CASSQDRTGDRFF.

The chain links TRBV27 to TRBJ2-7; TRBD2 matches at 13 bases. The V segment lost 5 bases and the J segment 4 bases; nucleotides outside the gene matches: 11. Germline lookup yields CDR1 MNHEY and CDR2 SMNVEV (reference sequence). The length of the CDR3 is 17 residues. CDR3 sequence: CASSLYPQLAGGYEQYF. The CDR3 DNA reads as TGTGCCAGCAGTCTTTACCCCCAACTAGCGGGAGGGTACGAGCAGTACTTC.

This clone came up a few times. This chain uses TRBV19 with TRBJ1-5, with D uncertain. Trimming removed 1 base from V and 0 bases from J, with 10 bases in between. The CDR3 contains 16 residues. Germline assignment: CDR1 LNHDA and CDR2 SQIVND (reference sequence). The CDR3 region has the DNA TGTGCCAGTAGTATAGGAGGCGCGAATAGCAATCAGCCCCAGCATTTT. Its protein product is CASSIGGANSNQPQHF.

This clone occurred a few times. The CDR3 nucleotides read TGCAGTGCTAGTAGAGGGGGAGTCAGCTATGGCTACACCTTC. It translates to CSASRGGVSYGYTF. J is TRBJ1-2 and V is TRBV20-1, with a possible D match to TRBD1 (6 bases). This CDR3 has 14 residues. V dropped 3 bases and J dropped 4 bases, with 15 bases sitting between them. Germline-derived CDR1 and CDR2 are DFQATT and SNEGSKA (reference sequence).

V usage is TRBV4-1 and J usage is TRBJ2-3; TRBD2 might be the D (5 bases). The CDR3 runs to 16 residues. The V gene's germline CDR1 is MGHRA and CDR2 YSYEKL. V was trimmed by 5 bases and J by 4 bases, leaving 19 bases between them. DNA for the CDR3: TGCGCCAGCAGCGCAAAAGGCGCCGGGAAATCAGATACGCAGTATTTT. It encodes CASSAKGAGKSDTQYF.

The V and J genes are TRBV6-5 and TRBJ2-4, with D possibly being TRBD1 (5 bases). Germline V gives CDR1 MNHEY, CDR2 SVGAGI. This CDR3 has 16 residues. Trimming left V 4 bases short and J 6 bases short, with 19 bases between. Here the CDR3 reads CASSLSSPGFGNIQYF. The CDR3 DNA reads TGTGCCAGCAGTTTAAGCTCGCCAGGGTTCGGAAACATTCAGTACTTC.

This clone occurred a few times. V and J are TRBV4-1 and TRBJ2-5, with D maybe TRBD2 (6 bases). Germline CDR1 reads MGHRA; CDR2 reads YSYEKL. Trimming left V 5 bases short and J 3 bases short, with 13 bases between. The CDR3 sequence is 14 residues long. The CDR3 sequence: CASSEGTVEETQYF. For the CDR3, the DNA is TGCGCCAGCAGCGAAGGGACTGTCGAAGAGACCCAGTACTTC.

The V call is TRBV19, the J call TRBJ1-1; perhaps TRBD1 as D (6 bases). The germline V gene has CDR1 LNHDA and CDR2 SQIVND (reference sequence). The CDR3 has 15 amino acids. The V gene lost 5 bases and the J gene lost 2 bases, with 15 bases spanning the gap. CDR3 bases: TGTGCCAGTAGTGCTACAGGGACCCCAAACACTGAAGCTTTCTTT. Protein sequence: CASSATGTPNTEAFF. Looking up the rest from reference TRBV19 and TRBJ1-1 gives the full variable domain: DGGITQSPKYLFRKEGQNVTLSCEQNLNHDAMYWYRQDPGQGLRLIYYSQIVNDFQKGDIAEGYSVSREKKESFPLTVTSAQKNPTAFYLCASSATGTPNTEAFFGQGTRLTVV.

This clone showed up just a few times. The V gene is TRBV19, the J gene TRBJ1-1; no definite D call. V shed 6 bases and J shed 6 bases, with 26 bases lying between them. The CDR3 covers 17 residues. Per germline, CDR1 LNHDA and CDR2 SQIVND (reference sequence). DNA for the CDR3: TGTGCCAGTAGGACCGTTTACCGGGATACCCATGTCGCTGAAGCTTTCTTT. Translating it yields CASRTVYRDTHVAEAFF.